The 3 T cell receptor beta chains below come from one sample, sequenced in a study of CD8 T cells in ankylosing spondylitis. TCRdb called the 5' RACE reads again in MiXCR, with one record for every CDR3 protein. The sample lists hundreds of thousands of distinct CDR3 sequences, approximately 17% occurring once. Antigen specificity for these receptors is unknown. Study findings and constraints: Blood from ankylosing spondylitis patients appeared to carry a characteristic roughly 8-variant TCR beta motif.

Material: blood, either unsorted or a sorted T cell fraction (not recorded which). All receptors derive from a male donor with ankylosing spondylitis.

This clonotype was found a few times. The chain links TRBV6-1 to TRBJ1-1; D is unclear. The CDR3 covers 17 residues. With 3 bases removed from V and 1 base from J, the gap between germline ends came to 18 bases. Germline V gene sequence: CDR1 MNHNS, CDR2 SASEGT. CDR3 in amino acids: CASSDPPLDRRNTEAFF. In DNA, the CDR3 is TGTGCCAGCAGTGATCCCCCGTTGGACCGGCGGAACACTGAAGCTTTCTTT.

In this sample, this clonotype turned up many times. The chain uses TRBV6-6 and TRBJ1-2, with D perhaps TRBD1 (5 bases). Between the trimmed V and J ends, which lost 4 bases and 2 bases, there was a span of 8 bases. The germline V gene has CDR1 MNHNY and CDR2 SVGAGI (reference sequence). This CDR3 is 13 amino acids long. The CDR3 DNA sequence: TGTGCCAGCAGTTTGGGACCGAACTATGGCTACACCTTC. Residues: CASSLGPNYGYTF.

The CDR3 DNA is TGCAGTGCTACTTGGGACAGGGGTAGCTATGGCTACACCTTC. As protein: CSATWDRGSYGYTF. This chain connects TRBV20-1 to TRBJ1-2; 10 nucleotides line up with TRBD1. The CDR3 runs 14 residues. Germline V gene sequence: CDR1 DFQATT, CDR2 SNEGSKA (reference sequence). Trimming cost V 4 bases and J 4 bases; bases outside gene matches: 6.